A selection of T cell receptor beta chains follows, all from one sample in a study of cytomegalovirus exposure and HLA in healthy donors. The protocol was immunoSEQ multiplex PCR, while the TCRdb copy is restricted to in-frame clones and leaves out a portion. The sample contains 100,000 to 150,000 clones, more than 60% of which appear only once. Sequencing was performed on PBMCs. These receptors were taken from a woman between 18 and 29 years old in good health and CMV-seronegative. Each CDR3 is given with its conserved first and last residue. Each record gives: D gene, J gene, V gene, clone size, CDR3 protein, CDR3 DNA. D genes are given only for firm matches. Clone size is not always given. Where it is, it says once, few, many or a class for expanded clones.

d_gene: .
j_gene: TRBJ1-2
v_gene: TRBV12-2
abundance: .
CDR3aa: CASRSKGTGLTGYTF
CDR3nt: TGTGCAAGTCGCTCAAAGGGGACAGGGCTAACTGGCTACACCTTC

d_gene: TRBD1
j_gene: TRBJ1-1
v_gene: TRBV5-1
abundance: .
CDR3aa: CASSLGQGFMNTEAFF
CDR3nt: TGCGCCAGCAGCCTCGGACAGGGTTTCATGAACACTGAAGCTTTCTTT

d_gene: .
j_gene: TRBJ1-4
v_gene: TRBV5-6
abundance: .
CDR3aa: CASSLAGNEKLFF
CDR3nt: TGTGCCAGCAGCTTGGCAGGCAATGAAAAACTGTTTTTT

d_gene: .
j_gene: TRBJ2-7
v_gene: TRBV10-1
abundance: .
CDR3aa: CASSLVGEQYF
CDR3nt: TGCGCCAGTTCCCTGGTCGGCGAGCAGTACTTC

d_gene: .
j_gene: TRBJ1-5
v_gene: TRBV6-1
abundance: few
CDR3aa: CASSALRRYQPQHF
CDR3nt: TGTGCCAGCAGTGCCCTCAGGCGATATCAGCCCCAGCATTTT

d_gene: TRBD1
j_gene: TRBJ1-1
v_gene: TRBV7-9
abundance: .
CDR3aa: CASSLATGGGMNTEAFF
CDR3nt: TGTGCCAGCAGCTTAGCGACAGGGGGTGGGATGAACACTGAAGCTTTCTTT

d_gene: .
j_gene: TRBJ1-2
v_gene: TRBV6-1
abundance: .
CDR3aa: CASSEWASGPYGYTF
CDR3nt: TGTGCCAGCAGTGAATGGGCCTCAGGGCCATATGGCTACACCTTC

d_gene: TRBD1
j_gene: TRBJ1-2
v_gene: TRBV5-6
abundance: once
CDR3aa: CASSLQGAGGYTF
CDR3nt: TGTGCCAGCAGCTTACAGGGGGCCGGTGGCTACACCTTC

d_gene: .
j_gene: TRBJ2-2
v_gene: TRBV7-8
abundance: .
CDR3aa: CASSLAIQGSSTGELFF
CDR3nt: TGTGCCAGCAGCTTAGCGATTCAGGGGAGTTCCACCGGGGAGCTGTTTTTT

d_gene: .
j_gene: TRBJ2-2
v_gene: TRBV12-5
abundance: .
CDR3aa: CASGPTNTGELFF
CDR3nt: TGTGCTAGTGGTCCGACTAACACCGGGGAGCTGTTTTTT

d_gene: TRBD2
j_gene: TRBJ2-7
v_gene: TRBV4-1
abundance: once
CDR3aa: CASSPGLAGTYEQYF
CDR3nt: TGCGCCAGCAGCCCGGGACTAGCGGGGACCTACGAGCAGTACTTC

d_gene: .
j_gene: TRBJ1-1
v_gene: TRBV9
abundance: .
CDR3aa: CASSPQTQGFAFF
CDR3nt: TGTGCCAGCAGCCCTCAAACGCAGGGTTTCGCTTTCTTT

d_gene: TRBD2
j_gene: TRBJ2-2
v_gene: TRBV19
abundance: once
CDR3aa: CASRGLAGERTGELFF
CDR3nt: TGTGCCAGTAGGGGACTAGCGGGAGAGCGAACCGGGGAGCTGTTTTTT

d_gene: .
j_gene: TRBJ1-5
v_gene: TRBV7-6
abundance: few
CDR3aa: CASSFPSRHFNQPQHF
CDR3nt: TGTGCCAGCAGCTTCCCATCGCGGCACTTCAATCAGCCCCAGCATTTT

d_gene: .
j_gene: TRBJ2-5
v_gene: TRBV6-1
abundance: .
CDR3aa: CASSEGDKYQETQYF
CDR3nt: TGTGCCAGCAGTGAAGGCGACAAATACCAAGAGACCCAGTACTTC

d_gene: TRBD1
j_gene: TRBJ2-7
v_gene: TRBV4-2
abundance: .
CDR3aa: CASSRATGGGYEQYF
CDR3nt: TGTGCCAGCAGCCGCGCGACAGGGGGTGGCTACGAGCAGTACTTC

d_gene: TRBD1
j_gene: TRBJ1-3
v_gene: TRBV19
abundance: few
CDR3aa: CASAGTDFPPSGNTIYF
CDR3nt: TGTGCCAGTGCCGGGACAGACTTTCCTCCCTCTGGAAACACCATATATTTT

d_gene: .
j_gene: TRBJ2-1
v_gene: TRBV25-1
abundance: .
CDR3aa: CASSDLGEPNEQFF
CDR3nt: TGTGCCAGCAGTGACCTCGGGGAGCCCAATGAGCAGTTCTTC

d_gene: .
j_gene: TRBJ1-3
v_gene: TRBV10-3
abundance: .
CDR3aa: CAISEGDNRNTIYF
CDR3nt: TGTGCCATCAGTGAAGGGGACAACCGAAACACCATATATTTT

d_gene: .
j_gene: TRBJ2-5
v_gene: TRBV4-2
abundance: .
CDR3aa: CASSQERSGQETQYF
CDR3nt: TGTGCCAGCAGCCAAGAGAGATCGGGGCAAGAGACCCAGTACTTC

d_gene: .
j_gene: TRBJ1-5
v_gene: TRBV5-1
abundance: .
CDR3aa: CASSLQGGGQPQHF
CDR3nt: TGCGCCAGCAGCCTACAGGGTGGCGGTCAGCCCCAGCATTTT

d_gene: TRBD2
j_gene: TRBJ2-7
v_gene: TRBV5-4
abundance: .
CDR3aa: CASSFVSGGTYEQYF
CDR3nt: TGTGCCAGCAGCTTTGTCAGCGGGGGTACCTACGAGCAGTACTTC

d_gene: .
j_gene: TRBJ2-5
v_gene: TRBV10-3
abundance: .
CDR3aa: CAITGGRWETQYF
CDR3nt: TGTGCCATCACTGGGGGGAGGTGGGAGACCCAGTACTTC

d_gene: TRBD2
j_gene: TRBJ2-1
v_gene: TRBV9
abundance: .
CDR3aa: CASSVDSSGGVDEQFF
CDR3nt: TGTGCCAGCAGCGTAGATAGTAGCGGGGGGGTAGATGAGCAGTTCTTC

d_gene: .
j_gene: TRBJ1-2
v_gene: TRBV4-1
abundance: few
CDR3aa: CASSQEVAVTVGYTF
CDR3nt: TGCGCCAGCAGCCAAGAAGTGGCCGTGACTGTCGGCTACACCTTC

d_gene: TRBD1
j_gene: TRBJ2-5
v_gene: TRBV7-2
abundance: .
CDR3aa: CASSSRQGGGETQYF
CDR3nt: TGTGCCAGCAGCTCACGACAGGGGGGGGGAGAGACCCAGTACTTC

d_gene: .
j_gene: TRBJ2-2
v_gene: TRBV30
abundance: .
CDR3aa: CAWRDAWSPTGELFF
CDR3nt: TGTGCCTGGCGCGACGCCTGGAGCCCTACCGGGGAGCTGTTTTTT

d_gene: .
j_gene: TRBJ2-7
v_gene: TRBV9
abundance: few
CDR3aa: CASSVGSDNYEQYF
CDR3nt: TGTGCCAGCAGCGTAGGTAGCGACAACTACGAGCAGTACTTC

d_gene: TRBD2
j_gene: TRBJ2-1
v_gene: TRBV7-9
abundance: .
CDR3aa: CASSPRAGDTDEQFF
CDR3nt: TGTGCCAGCAGCCCAAGAGCGGGAGACACCGATGAGCAGTTCTTC

d_gene: TRBD1
j_gene: TRBJ1-2
v_gene: TRBV5-5
abundance: .
CDR3aa: CASSRGPRTGDSDGYTF
CDR3nt: TGTGCCAGCAGCCGCGGTCCTAGGACAGGGGATTCCGATGGCTACACCTTC

d_gene: TRBD1
j_gene: TRBJ1-1
v_gene: TRBV5-1
abundance: .
CDR3aa: CASSTDSTGDNTEAFF
CDR3nt: TGCGCCAGCAGCACCGATTCGACAGGGGATAACACTGAAGCTTTCTTT

d_gene: TRBD2
j_gene: TRBJ2-1
v_gene: TRBV6-5
abundance: .
CDR3aa: CASSSLAEPYNEQFF
CDR3nt: TGTGCCAGCAGCTCCCTAGCGGAGCCTTACAATGAGCAGTTCTTC

d_gene: .
j_gene: TRBJ2-2
v_gene: TRBV5-1
abundance: .
CDR3aa: CASREANHGYAEELFF
CDR3nt: TGCGCCAGCAGGGAGGCGAATCATGGATACGCGGAGGAGCTGTTTTTT

d_gene: .
j_gene: TRBJ2-2
v_gene: TRBV30
abundance: few
CDR3aa: CAWRVVEGSRELFF
CDR3nt: TGTGCCTGGAGGGTAGTGGAGGGGTCGAGGGAGCTGTTTTTT

d_gene: TRBD1
j_gene: TRBJ2-1
v_gene: TRBV7-2
abundance: .
CDR3aa: CASVQTGAYNEQFF
CDR3nt: TGTGCCAGCGTCCAAACAGGGGCCTACAATGAGCAGTTCTTC

d_gene: TRBD2
j_gene: TRBJ2-1
v_gene: TRBV9
abundance: .
CDR3aa: CASSVGTSGRNEQFF
CDR3nt: TGTGCCAGCAGCGTAGGAACTAGCGGGCGCAATGAGCAGTTCTTC